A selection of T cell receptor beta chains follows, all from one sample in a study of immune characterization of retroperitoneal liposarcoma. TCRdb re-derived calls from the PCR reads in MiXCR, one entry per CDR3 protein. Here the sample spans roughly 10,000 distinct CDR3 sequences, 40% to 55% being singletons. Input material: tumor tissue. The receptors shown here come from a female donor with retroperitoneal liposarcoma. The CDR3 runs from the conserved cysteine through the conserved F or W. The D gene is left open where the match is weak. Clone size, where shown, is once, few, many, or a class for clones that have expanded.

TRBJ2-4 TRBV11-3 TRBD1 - TGTGCCAGCAGCCAGGGACAGGGAGGCGAGCCGTTCTTC CASSQGQGGEPFF
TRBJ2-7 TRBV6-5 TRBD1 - TGTGCCACCAGGACAGGGGGCTACAATGAGCAGTACTTC CATRTGGYNEQYF
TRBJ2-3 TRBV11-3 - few TGTGCCAGCAGCCCCCGCACGGGAGTAACAGATACGCAGTATTTT CASSPRTGVTDTQYF
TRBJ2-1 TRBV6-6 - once TGTGCCAGCGGGGTGGGGGGCGGGGTACGTCGGGGGCAGTTCTTC CASGVGGGVRRGQFF
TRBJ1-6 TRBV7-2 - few TGTGCCAGCAGCCCGGGGGGGGACCTCGAAGGACCCCTCCACTTT CASSPGGDLEGPLHF
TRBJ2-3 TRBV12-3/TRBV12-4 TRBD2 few TGTGCCAGCAGTCGGACTAGCGCAAGCACAGATACGCAGTATTTT CASSRTSASTDTQYF
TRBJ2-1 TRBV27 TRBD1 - TGTGCCAGCATCTCCATGGGACAGTACAATGAGCAGTTCTTT CASISMGQYNEQFF
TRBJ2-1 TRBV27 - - TGTGCCAGCACCCTGGGGGGAAGAGGGGACGAGCAGTTCTTC CASTLGGRGDEQFF
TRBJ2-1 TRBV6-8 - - TGTGCCAGCAGCCCCGGCTGGAGGGGGTACAATGAGCAGTTCTTC CASSPGWRGYNEQFF
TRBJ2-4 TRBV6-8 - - TGTGCCAGCAGGGACGTGGGGCGTAAAGGAAACATTCAGTACTTC CASRDVGRKGNIQYF
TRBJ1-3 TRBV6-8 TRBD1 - TGTGCCAGCAGTTACGCAGGGGGCTCTGGAAACACCATATATTTT CASSYAGGSGNTIYF
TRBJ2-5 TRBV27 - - TGTGCCAGCAGTTTACGAGGGGAAGAGACCCAGTACTTC CASSLRGEETQYF
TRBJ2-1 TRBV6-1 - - TGTGCCAGCAGTGGGCGAGGTCCAAGCTCCTACAATGAGCAGTTCTTC CASSGRGPSSYNEQFF
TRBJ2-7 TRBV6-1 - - TGTGCCAGCAGTGAATATTGGGAATACGAGCAGTACTTC CASSEYWEYEQYF
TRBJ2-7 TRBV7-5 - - - CISVPEATQDRASSYEQYF
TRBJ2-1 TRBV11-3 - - TGTGCCAGCAGCTTAAAGGGGGACCTCTACAATGAGCAGTTCTTC CASSLKGDLYNEQFF
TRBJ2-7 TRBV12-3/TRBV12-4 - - TGTGCCAGCAGTTTCCAGGGGGGTTACTACGAGCAGTACTTC CASSFQGGYYEQYF
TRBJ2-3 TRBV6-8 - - TGTGCCAGCATGTATAGGAATACAGATACGCAGTATTTT CASMYRNTDTQYF
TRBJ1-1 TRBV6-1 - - TGTGCCAGCACCCCCAGGGCAGGGAACACTGAAGCTTTCTTT CASTPRAGNTEAFF
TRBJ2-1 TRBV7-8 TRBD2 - TGTGCCAGCAGCTTAGGGGGTGGAAGCGGGGTGAACACCTACGAGCAGTTCTTC CASSLGGGSGVNTYEQFF
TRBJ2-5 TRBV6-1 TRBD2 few TGTGCCAGCAGGACCGGGACTACCACTTTTGAGCAGTACTTC CASRTGTTTFEQYF
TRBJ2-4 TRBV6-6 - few TGTGCCAGCAGTTACTCGGGCATTCAGTACTTC CASSYSGIQYF
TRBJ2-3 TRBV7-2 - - TGTGCCAGCAGCTTAGGGGGACTAGATACGCAGTATTTT CASSLGGLDTQYF
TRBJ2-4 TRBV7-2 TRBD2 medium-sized TGTGCCAGCAGCTTGTCTGCGGGAGTTACCAAAAACATTCAGTACTTC CASSLSAGVTKNIQYF
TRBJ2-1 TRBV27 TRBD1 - TGTGCCAGCAGTATACAGGGGGCGGGAAACATTCAGTTCTTC CASSIQGAGNIQFF
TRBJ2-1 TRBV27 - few TGTGCCACCCAAGTTTGGAATGAGCAGTTCTTC CATQVWNEQFF
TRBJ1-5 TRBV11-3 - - TGTGCCAGCAGCTTTGGTAGGGTCAGTCAGCCCCAGCATTTT CASSFGRVSQPQHF
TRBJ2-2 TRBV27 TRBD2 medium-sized TGTGCCAGCAGGACCGGGACTAGCCTCAACGGGGAGCTGTTTTTT CASRTGTSLNGELFF
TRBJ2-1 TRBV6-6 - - TGTGCCAGCACCATAAACTACGAGCAGTTCTTC CASTINYEQFF
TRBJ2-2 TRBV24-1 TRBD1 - TGTGCCACCAGTGACCCGGGACAGGGGACCACCGGGGAGCTGTTTTTT CATSDPGQGTTGELFF
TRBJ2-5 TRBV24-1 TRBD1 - TGTGCCACCAGTGATCCCGGGACAGGGACCTACAATGAGCAGTACTTC CATSDPGTGTYNEQYF
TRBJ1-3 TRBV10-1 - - TGCGCCAGCAGTGCCTTTTCAGGAAACACCATATATTTT CASSAFSGNTIYF
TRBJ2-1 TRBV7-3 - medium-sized TGTGCCAGCAGCTTAACCGGGGACAATGAGCAGTTCTTC CASSLTGDNEQFF
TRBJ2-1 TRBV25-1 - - TGTGCCAGCAGTGAACCCGGGGCGGAGACCCAGTTCTTC CASSEPGAETQFF
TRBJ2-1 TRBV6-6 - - TGTGCCAGCACTTGGGAGTATTACAATGAGCAGTTCTTC CASTWEYYNEQFF
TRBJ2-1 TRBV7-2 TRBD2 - TGTGCCAGCAGCCCAGCCGGGGGACTAGTTTTAATGGTAGGGAATGAGCAGTTCTTT CASSPAGGLVLMVGNEQFF
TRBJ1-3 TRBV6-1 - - TGTGCCATCAGACAGCTTTCTGGAAACACCATATATTTT CAIRQLSGNTIYF
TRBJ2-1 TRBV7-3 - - TGTGCCAGCAGCTGGTTAGGTCAACAGGGAGAGACCCAGTTCTTC CASSWLGQQGETQFF
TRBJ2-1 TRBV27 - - TGTGCCAGCAGAACCGTGAGCTCCTACAATGAGCAGTTCTTC CASRTVSSYNEQFF
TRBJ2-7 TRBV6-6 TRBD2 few TGTGCCAGCAGTTACGGTTGGGCTAGCGGGATAAACGAGCAGTACTTC CASSYGWASGINEQYF
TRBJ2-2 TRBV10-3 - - TGTGCCATCAGTGATTGGAGCACCGGGGAGCTGTTTTTT CAISDWSTGELFF
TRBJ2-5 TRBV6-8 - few TGTGCCAGCAGCAAGGACCCTAGGATGGGGTACTTC CASSKDPRMGYF
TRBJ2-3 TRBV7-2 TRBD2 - TGTGCCAGCAGACCTACTAAACTAGCGGTCGACACAGATACGCAGTATTTT CASRPTKLAVDTDTQYF
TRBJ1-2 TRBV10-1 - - TGCGCCAGCAGTGAGCACCAGAACTATGGCTACACCTTC CASSEHQNYGYTF
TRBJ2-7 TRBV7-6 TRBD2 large TGTGCCAGCAGCGCCACTAGCGGGGGTTACAATGAGCAGTACTTC CASSATSGGYNEQYF
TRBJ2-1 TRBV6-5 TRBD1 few TGTGCCAGCAGTTACCACAGGGGGAGTTCAAAGGGGAATTACAATGAGCAGTTCTTC CASSYHRGSSKGNYNEQFF
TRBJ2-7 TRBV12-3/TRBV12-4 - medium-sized TGTGCCAGCAGTTTCCACTACGAGCAGTACTTC CASSFHYEQYF
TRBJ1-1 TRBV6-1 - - TGTGCCAGCAGTGAACAGGGGACAAGCACTGAAGCTTTCTTT CASSEQGTSTEAFF
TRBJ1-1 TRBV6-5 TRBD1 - TGTGCCAGCTCCGGGACAGGGCGATCTGAAGCTTTCTTT CASSGTGRSEAFF
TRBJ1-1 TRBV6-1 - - TGTGCCAGCAGGTACAGAGAGAACACTGAAGCTTTCTTT CASRYRENTEAFF
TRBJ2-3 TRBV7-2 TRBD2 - TGTGCCAGCAGCTTATGGGGACTAGGTGATACGCAGTATTTT CASSLWGLGDTQYF
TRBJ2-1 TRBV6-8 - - TGTGCCACCGTAATGAAACACTACAATGAGCAGTTCTTC CATVMKHYNEQFF
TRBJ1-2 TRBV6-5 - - TGTGCCAGCAGTTGGAACTTAGGGGTAAGTTGGGCTACTGGCTATGGCTACACCTTC CASSWNLGVSWATGYGYTF